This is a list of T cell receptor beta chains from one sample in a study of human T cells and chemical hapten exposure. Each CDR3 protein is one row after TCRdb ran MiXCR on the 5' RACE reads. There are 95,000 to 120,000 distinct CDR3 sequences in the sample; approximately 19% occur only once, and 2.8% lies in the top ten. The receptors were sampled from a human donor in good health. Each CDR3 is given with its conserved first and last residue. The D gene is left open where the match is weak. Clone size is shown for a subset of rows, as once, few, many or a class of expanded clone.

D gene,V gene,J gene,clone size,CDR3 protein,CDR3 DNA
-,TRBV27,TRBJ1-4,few,CASSSSPAGEKLFF,TGTGCCAGCAGTTCTAGCCCGGCGGGGGAAAAACTGTTTTTT
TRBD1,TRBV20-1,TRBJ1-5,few,CSTGQKQDQPQHF,TGCAGTACGGGACAGAAACAGGATCAGCCCCAGCATTTT
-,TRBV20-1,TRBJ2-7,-,CSARFISGQYEQYF,TGCAGTGCTAGATTTATTAGCGGCCAATACGAGCAGTACTTC
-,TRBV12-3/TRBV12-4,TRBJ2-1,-,CAGSIGDGSYNEQFF,TGTGCCGGAAGTATCGGGGACGGGTCCTACAATGAGCAGTTCTTC
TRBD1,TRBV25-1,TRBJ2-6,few,CASTDRAGANVLTF,TGTGCCAGCACTGACAGGGCTGGGGCCAACGTCCTGACTTTC
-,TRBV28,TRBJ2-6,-,CASSISPGRPKGLSGANVLTF,TGTGCCAGCAGTATTTCTCCGGGACGGCCGAAGGGACTCTCTGGGGCCAACGTCCTGACTTTC
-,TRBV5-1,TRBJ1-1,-,CASSGGVGGTEAFF,TGCGCCAGCAGCGGGGGAGTAGGGGGCACTGAAGCTTTCTTT
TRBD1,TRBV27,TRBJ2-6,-,CASSFTGQGYSGANVLTF,TGTGCCAGCAGTTTCACGGGACAGGGGTACTCTGGGGCCAACGTCCTGACTTTC
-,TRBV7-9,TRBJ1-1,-,CASSPHGGLTEAFF,TGTGCCAGCAGCCCTCATGGCGGCCTCACTGAAGCTTTCTTT
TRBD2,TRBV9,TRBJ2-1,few,CASDPGLAGVGEQFF,TGTGCCAGCGACCCGGGACTAGCGGGAGTGGGAGAGCAGTTCTTC
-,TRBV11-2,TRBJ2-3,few,CASSPSPERTRDTQYF,TGTGCCAGCAGCCCCAGTCCTGAGCGGACACGAGATACGCAGTATTTT
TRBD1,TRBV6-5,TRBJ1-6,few,CASSSSTGTGVSPLHF,TGTGCCAGCAGTTCCTCGACCGGGACAGGGGTTTCACCCCTCCACTTT
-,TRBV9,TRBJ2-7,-,CASSNTTSIRRGSGASYEQYF,TGTGCCAGCAGTAATACTACAAGTATTAGGAGGGGGTCTGGGGCCTCCTACGAGCAGTACTTC
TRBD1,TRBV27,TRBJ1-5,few,CASGALGTGDQPQHF,TGTGCCAGCGGAGCCTTAGGGACAGGGGATCAGCCCCAGCATTTT
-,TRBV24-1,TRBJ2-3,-,CATSDDPTSSDSVRDTQYF,TGTGCCACCAGTGACGACCCTACTTCTAGTGATTCCGTAAGGGATACGCAGTATTTT